This TCR beta chain is drawn from a study of type 1 regulatory T cells. Study-level information: This in vitro CD4 product, T-allo10, is enriched for Tr1 cells and alloantigen-specific.

With respect to this clonotype: Its antigen is unknown.

Graft donor-derived T-allo10 cells were described as host-alloantigen-specific, anergic, and alloantigen-specifically suppressive. TCRdb used MiXCR to reprocess the reads, holding one entry per CDR3 protein. This sample has tens of thousands of distinct CDR3 sequences, with approximately 77% found just once. This sequence originates from a human donor in good health. Sequencing was done on a sample of cultured T cells, either the whole culture or a sorted T cell fraction (not recorded which). Subset specified: Tr1-enriched cell product generated in vitro against host alloantigens.

The CDR3 loop is CASSQDLTDYTQYF. The CDR3 bases are TGTGCCAGCAGCCAAGATCTCACAGATTATACGCAGTATTTT. This chain links TRBV3-1 with TRBJ2-3, with D unresolved. The CDR3 consists of 14 residues. V was clipped by 0 bases and J by 7 bases, with 11 bases between them. CDR1 is LGHDT and CDR2 is YNNKEL in the germline V gene (reference sequence).